One TCR beta chain is described in this entry. Germline V gene sequence: CDR1 MNHEY, CDR2 SVGEGT. This CDR3 has 15 residues. The J segment lost 4 bases and the V segment lost 4 bases, leaving 9 bases of the junction unmatched. This specimen belongs to a study of blood T cell repertoires in COVID-19. As for the study in general: Donors in the United States, Italy and Spain gave samples during acute or convalescent COVID-19.

In the study's own analysis: Reference gene primer amplification yielded estimated nucleated cell counts. Produced via immunoSEQ multiplex PCR; TCRdb's table is partial and in-frame only. V, J and clone size are taken as reported in that table, and D and trimming were inferred from the DNA itself. The data show about 140,000 clones, 70% to 85% seen once. This rearrangement joins TRBV6-2 or TRBV6-3 to TRBJ1-2; 7 bases line up with TRBD1. Sequenced input: peripheral blood. This receptor was identified in a human donor in a cohort sampled during active COVID-19. CDR3 bases: TGTGCCAGCAGTTCTAGACAGGGAAGTATCTATGGCTACACCTTC. Encoded protein: CASSSRQGSIYGYTF.